The clone carrying this T cell receptor beta chain was picked up a small number of times. Its antigen is still unknown. This sample is drawn from a study of cytomegalovirus exposure and HLA in healthy donors. Study information: Around 89 million unique TCRs from HLA-typed donors made up an early data release.

PCR used 60 Vbeta primers and 13 Jbeta primers. This table comes from immunoSEQ multiplex PCR, and its TCRdb copy is limited to in-frame clones, with some not included. In the table there are approximately 38,000 clones, around 83% of which are singletons. Findings of the study overall: Rare sequences made up most TCRs, while some public TCRs were found in many donors. Indistinguishable V segments, including TRBV6-2 and TRBV6-3, were excluded.

V was cut by 6 bases and J by 6 bases, with 18 bases left in between. The CDR3 consists of 15 residues. CDR1 is SGHKS, CDR2 YYEKEE, per germline (reference sequence). V is TRBV5-5 and J is TRBJ2-2; no clear D. The specimen was PBMCs. This clonotype was obtained from a woman aged 18-30 years in good health and CMV-seronegative. The CDR3, as DNA: TGTGCCAGCATCCCCAGGTGGCCTTTCTCCGGGGAGCTGTTTTTT. Translation gives CASIPRWPFSGELFF.